Below are 30 T cell receptor beta chains sequenced from a single sample in a study of identical twins. From the 5' RACE reads, TCRdb called clonotypes with MiXCR, one entry per CDR3 protein. The repertoire has approximately 300,000 distinct CDR3 sequences, more than 8% of them found once; the top ten carry around 7.1%. These data also featured in a second study, about yellow fever vaccine responses in identical twins.

Sequencing was done on a sample of CD8+ T cells sorted from blood. These receptors came from a woman under 30 in good health.

The rearrangement uses TRBV12-3 or TRBV12-4 and TRBJ1-2, with D unresolved. This CDR3 contains 12 residues. With 3 bases removed from V and 4 bases from J, the gap between germline ends came to 6 bases. The CDR3 loop reads CASSFQAYGYTF. The CDR3 DNA reads as TGTGCCAGCAGTTTCCAGGCCTATGGCTACACCTTC.

This clonotype was seen a few times. This chain links TRBV7-9 with TRBJ1-1; 8 nucleotides line up with TRBD1. Trimming removed 5 bases from V and 4 bases from J; junction bases left unmatched: 9. The CDR3 is 15 residues long. Germline values: CDR1 SEHNR, CDR2 FQNEAQ (reference sequence). CDR3: CASSPRTGWVTEAFF. The CDR3 region has the DNA TGTGCCAGCAGCCCCCGGACAGGGTGGGTCACTGAAGCTTTCTTT. The whole variable domain, remainder taken from reference TRBV7-9 and TRBJ1-1, is DTGVSQNPRHKITKRGQNVTFRCDPISEHNRLYWYRQTLGQGPEFLTYFQNEAQLEKSRLLSDRFSAERPKGSFSTLEIQRTEQGDSAMYLCASSPRTGWVTEAFFGQGTRLTVV.

This clonotype was counted ten times or more. This chain uses TRBV20-1 with TRBJ2-1; 8 nucleotides match TRBD2. The germline CDR1 and CDR2 sequences are DFQATT and SNEGSKA (reference sequence). The CDR3 runs to 14 residues. Trimming cost V 0 bases and J 6 bases; bases outside gene matches: 4. The CDR3 spells CSARDYGTSNEQFF. CDR3 DNA: TGCAGTGCTAGAGACTATGGGACTAGCAATGAGCAGTTCTTC.

Points on this clonotype: Its ends do not fully match the called genes, so a read error is possible. The chain uses TRBV7-6 and TRBJ2-5; D possibly matches TRBD1 or TRBD2 (6 bases each). CDR1 is SGHVS, CDR2 FNYEAQ, per germline. The CDR3 is 15 residues long. The CDR3 sequence: CASSLGGGGRETQYF. CDR3 DNA sequence: TGTGCCAGCAGTTTAGGGGGTGGGGGGCGAGAGACCCAGTACTTC.

This clonotype came up a few times. J is TRBJ2-3 and V is TRBV12-3 or TRBV12-4, with 7 nucleotides matching TRBD2. With V trimmed by 6 bases and J by 2 bases, 5 bases remained unmatched. CDR3 length: 14 amino acids. The CDR3 loop is CASSRDYDTDTQYF. CDR3 coding DNA: TGTGCCAGCAGCCGGGACTACGACACAGATACGCAGTATTTT.

This clonotype was recorded many times. The chain employs TRBV2 and TRBJ1-6; no clear D. The CDR3 sequence is 13 residues long. With 10 bases removed from V and 0 bases from J, the gap between germline ends came to 7 bases. Per the germline V gene, CDR1 is SNHLY and CDR2 is FYNNEI. The CDR3 sequence is CATLSSYNSPLHF. CDR3 nucleotide sequence: TGTGCCACCCTAAGCTCCTATAATTCACCCCTCCACTTT.

The chain employs TRBV6-2 or TRBV6-3 and TRBJ2-7; 13 bases are shared with TRBD2. The ends lost 5 bases at V and 2 bases at J; junction bases unmatched: 9. CDR1 is MNHEY, CDR2 SVGEGT, per germline. The CDR3 length is 17 residues. The CDR3, as DNA: TGTGCCAGCAGTCTTCCGGGACTAGCGGGACGGGCCTACGAGCAGTACTTC. It yields the protein CASSLPGLAGRAYEQYF.

This clonotype was seen at least ten times. The chain links TRBV29-1 to TRBJ1-3, with TRBD1 as a possible D gene (5 bases). Per germline, CDR1 SQVTM and CDR2 ANQGSEA. The CDR3 contains 13 residues. V was trimmed by 3 bases and J by 1 base, leaving 7 bases between them. This chain's CDR3 is CSVEGESGNTIYF. The CDR3 DNA reads as TGCAGCGTTGAGGGGGAGTCTGGAAACACCATATATTTT.

This clonotype was picked up a small number of times. This chain uses TRBV20-1 with TRBJ1-6, with TRBD1 identical over 9 bases. This CDR3 is 13 amino acids long. V dropped 5 bases and J dropped 11; count of bases not matched to a gene: 7. Germline lookup yields CDR1 DFQATT and CDR2 SNEGSKA (reference sequence). CDR3: CSADGTGPPPLHF. The CDR3 DNA reads as TGCAGTGCTGACGGGACAGGGCCCCCACCCCTCCACTTT.

This rearrangement joins TRBV29-1 to TRBJ2-7, with D perhaps matching TRBD1 (5 bases). V was cut by 6 bases and J by 5 bases, with 14 bases left in between. The CDR3 loop spans 12 amino acids. CDR1 is SQVTM, CDR2 ANQGSEA, per germline. Here the CDR3 DNA reads TGCAGCGTAGGTACGTGGGGCCACGAGCAGTACTTC. Amino acids: CSVGTWGHEQYF.

This clonotype appeared many times. CDR3 bases: TGTGCCTGGGCGGCGGGGGCTGACAATGAGCAGTTCTTC. It specifies CAWAAGADNEQFF. The rearrangement uses TRBV30 and TRBJ2-1; D is perhaps TRBD2 (7 bases). CDR3 length: 13 amino acids. Trimming left V 5 bases short and J 5 bases short, with 13 bases between. Germline assignment: CDR1 GTSNPN and CDR2 SVGIG (reference sequence).

This clonotype has only a few counts. The rearrangement joins TRBV5-5 to TRBJ1-2; the D gene is possibly TRBD1 (5 bases). With 1 base removed from V and 5 bases from J, the gap between germline ends came to 12 bases. The CDR3 contains 14 residues. The germline V gene encodes CDR1 SGHKS and CDR2 YYEKEE (reference sequence). This CDR3 reads CASSLTVQGYGYTF. The CDR3 DNA is TGTGCCAGCAGCTTGACGGTGCAGGGTTATGGCTACACCTTC.

The V gene is TRBV9, the J gene TRBJ2-3; no clear D. V lost 2 bases to trimming and J lost 3 bases, with 16 bases between them. The CDR3 is 16 residues long. Germline V gene lookup returns CDR1 SGDLS and CDR2 YYNGEE. CDR3 DNA sequence: TGTGCCAGCAGCGTTGGTGCACTCCTTGTGACAGATACGCAGTATTTT. Translated: CASSVGALLVTDTQYF.

This clonotype has only a few counts. V and J are TRBV12-3 or TRBV12-4 and TRBJ2-1; D call uncertain. V lost 5 bases and J 7 bases, leaving 9 bases between the germline ends. The CDR3 spans 12 residues. DNA for the CDR3: TGTGCCAGCAGTCGAGCCGGTAATGAGCAGTTCTTC. It is translated as CASSRAGNEQFF.

This clonotype turned up a few times. In DNA form, the CDR3 reads TGTGCCAGCAGCCAAAGGGGGGGGGAAGATCAGCCCCAGCATTTT. Its translation is CASSQRGGEDQPQHF. The V gene is TRBV16, the J gene TRBJ1-5, with a possible D match to TRBD1 (6 bases). Trimming removed 2 bases at V and 5 bases at J, with 13 bases between. The CDR3 totals 15 residues. Looked up from germline, CDR1 is KGHSY and CDR2 is FQNENV.

There are many counts of this clonotype. The chain employs TRBV4-1 and TRBJ2-7; the match to TRBD2 covers 8 bases. CDR1 and CDR2 from the germline V gene are MGHRA and YSYEKL. Losses at the gene ends were 1 base for V and 4 bases for J; bases not matched to a gene: 9. The CDR3 has 16 residues. CDR3 region: CASSQGASGSSYEQYF. CDR3 in DNA: TGCGCCAGCAGCCAAGGGGCCAGCGGGAGTTCTTACGAGCAGTACTTC.

This clonotype appeared many times. This sequence joins TRBV20-1 and TRBJ2-1, with a weak D call TRBD1 (6 bases). V lost 5 bases and J lost 7, with 24 bases in between. The V gene's germline CDR1 is DFQATT and CDR2 SNEGSKA (reference sequence). The CDR3 extends over 16 amino acids. The chain's CDR3 is CSALPRGQGTRNEQFF. The CDR3 nucleotides are TGCAGTGCTCTACCGAGGGGACAAGGGACGAGGAATGAGCAGTTCTTC.

The CDR3 DNA is TGCAGTGCTAGAGATTTTCCCCAGGGGGCCCTCACTGAAGCTTTCTTT. It specifies CSARDFPQGALTEAFF. V gene TRBV20-1 combines with J gene TRBJ1-1; TRBD1 matches at 8 bases. The V gene end was trimmed by 0 bases and the J gene end by 4 bases; junction bases not matched to a gene: 10. The CDR3 consists of 16 residues. The germline gives CDR1 DFQATT, CDR2 SNEGSKA (reference sequence).

This clonotype showed up many times. This chain connects TRBV15 to TRBJ2-1; maybe TRBD2 (5 bases). The CDR3 loop spans 15 amino acids. Trimming cost V 8 bases and J 0 bases, with 14 bases left between them. Germline CDR1 LNHNV, CDR2 YYDKDF (reference sequence). The CDR3, as DNA: TGTGCCACCTTAAAGGCGGGTCGCTCCTACAATGAGCAGTTCTTC. It is translated as CATLKAGRSYNEQFF.

This chain uses TRBV2 with TRBJ1-1; D remains unclear. The CDR3 length is 9 residues. Trimming removed 5 bases from V and 5 bases from J, with 0 bases in between. Germline CDR1 is SNHLY and CDR2 is FYNNEI. Written as DNA, the CDR3 is TGTGCCAGCAGTACTGAAGCTTTCTTT. This translates into CASSTEAFF.

The table lists this clonotype with many counts. The chain combines TRBV6-2 or TRBV6-3 with TRBJ2-1; 9 positions agree with TRBD2. Germline assignment: CDR1 MNHEY and CDR2 SVGEGT. This CDR3 has 14 residues. V lost 11 bases and J lost 4; bases outside the gene matches: 9. CDR3 sequence (DNA): TGTGCCGGCAATAGCGGGAGCTTTTACAATGAGCAGTTCTTC. The encoded protein is CAGNSGSFYNEQFF.

The chain couples TRBV7-9 to TRBJ2-7, with TRBD2 matching over 8 bases. Germline lookup yields CDR1 SEHNR and CDR2 FQNEAQ (reference sequence). With V trimmed by 2 bases and J by 3 bases, 3 bases remained unmatched. The CDR3 is 14 residues long. The chain's CDR3 is CASSLSAGGYEQYF. The CDR3 DNA reads TGTGCCAGCAGCTTAAGTGCGGGAGGCTACGAGCAGTACTTC.

This clonotype was observed at least ten times. This rearrangement joins TRBV20-1 to TRBJ2-7, with a tentative D call TRBD2 (5 bases). V was trimmed by 3 bases and J by 4 bases, leaving 13 bases between them. The germline gives CDR1 DFQATT, CDR2 SNEGSKA (reference sequence). The CDR3 runs 13 residues. CDR3 sequence (DNA): TGCAGTGCTAGTGTTAGCGAAAGTTACGAGCAGTACTTC. It is translated as CSASVSESYEQYF.

Ten or more counts support this clonotype. The rearrangement joins TRBV20-1 to TRBJ2-7; no clear D. V lost 3 bases and J 1 base, leaving 7 bases between the germline ends. CDR3 length: 12 amino acids. The V gene's germline CDR1 is DFQATT and CDR2 SNEGSKA (reference sequence). CDR3 nucleotide sequence: TGCAGTGCTAGGCCCCTATCCTACGAGCAGTACTTC. Translated: CSARPLSYEQYF.

This clonotype was detected a few times. The chain links TRBV6-4 to TRBJ2-1, with TRBD2 matching 9 bases. The CDR3 contains 15 residues. Germline-derived CDR1 and CDR2 are MRHNA and SNTAGT. The V gene end was trimmed by 5 bases and the J gene end by 4 bases; junction bases not matched to a gene: 6. The CDR3: CASSRVAGEYNEQFF. The CDR3, as DNA: TGTGCCAGCAGTCGGGTAGCGGGGGAATACAATGAGCAGTTCTTC.

Many counts were recorded for this clonotype. The rearrangement joins TRBV29-1 to TRBJ2-1; D remains ambiguous. This CDR3 region has 19 residues. V shed 2 bases and J shed 5 bases, with 28 bases lying between them. Germline CDR1 and CDR2: SQVTM and ANQGSEA. CDR3 nucleotides: TGCAGCGTTGAAAAAGCCGGAGATAGACTGTTCAGGCCCCACAATGAGCAGTTCTTC. The encoded protein is CSVEKAGDRLFRPHNEQFF.

The chain carries TRBV2 and TRBJ2-1; TRBD2 is a possible D gene (6 bases). This CDR3 region has 12 residues. CDR1 and CDR2 (germline): SNHLY, FYNNEI. V lost 7 bases to trimming and J lost 7 bases, with 11 bases between them. The CDR3 spells CASKGTPNEQFF. The CDR3 region has the DNA TGTGCCAGCAAAGGGACTCCGAATGAGCAGTTCTTC.

The chain joins TRBV7-9 to TRBJ2-7, with D tentatively TRBD2 (6 bases). Germline V gene data show CDR1 as SEHNR and CDR2 as FQNEAQ (reference sequence). The V end was cut by 6 bases, the J end by 2 bases, with 14 bases between. The CDR3 length is 14 residues. The CDR3 DNA is TGTGCCAGCAGGGCTCCGGGACTTACCTACGAGCAGTACTTC. It translates to CASRAPGLTYEQYF. The full variable domain, with the rest looked up from reference TRBV7-9 and TRBJ2-7, is DTGVSQNPRHKITKRGQNVTFRCDPISEHNRLYWYRQTLGQGPEFLTYFQNEAQLEKSRLLSDRFSAERPKGSFSTLEIQRTEQGDSAMYLCASRAPGLTYEQYFGPGTRLTVT.

In its sample, this clonotype was seen many times. CDR3 residues: CASTSPPSGDIQYF. CDR3 bases: TGTGCCAGCACCTCGCCCCCCTCAGGTGACATTCAGTACTTC. This chain connects TRBV6-1 to TRBJ2-4; no clear D. V was clipped by 7 bases and J by 8 bases, with 18 bases between them. Germline assignment: CDR1 MNHNS and CDR2 SASEGT. The length of the CDR3 is 14 residues.

This clonotype was picked up many times. The chain is built from TRBV6-2 or TRBV6-3 and TRBJ2-3, with D possibly being TRBD2 (5 bases). Looked up from germline, CDR1 is MNHEY and CDR2 is SVGEGT. This CDR3 has 14 residues. Trimming took 0 bases from V and 6 from J, leaving 10 bases between them. CDR3 sequence (DNA): TGTGCCAGCAGTTACTCGAGTTTAGCGGATACGCAGTATTTT. This sequence encodes CASSYSSLADTQYF.